What follows describes a single TCR beta chain. These data come from a study of OX40 agonist ivuxolimab in advanced cancers. Overall study: Patients were roughly 87% male with ages roughly 20 to 80, mean about 60.

Assay: immunoSEQ multiplex PCR; the TCRdb copy retains only in-frame clones and omits some. The sample includes under 40,000 clones, approximately 80% seen only once; the top ten take over 10%. CDR1 and CDR2 from the germline V gene are SQVTM and ANQGSEA. J lost 8 bases, V lost 5 bases, and 3 bases had no gene match. This CDR3 has 11 amino acids. Patients were excluded for autoimmune disease history or systemic immunosuppression. The sequencing here drew on CD4+ or CD8+ T cells sorted from blood, taken in a trial of the OX40 agonist ivuxolimab. This sequence was found in an adult with an advanced solid tumor such as melanoma, head and neck, liver or kidney cancer. The chain has TRBV29-1 and TRBJ1-2, with TRBD1 identical over 9 bases. The CDR3 loop is CSVRTGGGYTF. DNA for the CDR3: TGCAGCGTTCGTACAGGGGGCGGCTACACCTTC.